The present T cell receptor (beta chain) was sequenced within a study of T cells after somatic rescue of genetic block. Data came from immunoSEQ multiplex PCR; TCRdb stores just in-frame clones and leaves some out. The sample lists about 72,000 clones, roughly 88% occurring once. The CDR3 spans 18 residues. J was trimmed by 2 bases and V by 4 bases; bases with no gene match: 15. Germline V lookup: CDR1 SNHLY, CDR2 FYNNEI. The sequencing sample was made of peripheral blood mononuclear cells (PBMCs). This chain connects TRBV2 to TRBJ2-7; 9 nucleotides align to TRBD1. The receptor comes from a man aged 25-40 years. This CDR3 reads CASSGPGTGLGSTYEQYF. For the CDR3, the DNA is TGTGCCAGCAGTGGCCCCGGGACAGGGCTTGGTTCGACCTACGAGCAGTACTTC.